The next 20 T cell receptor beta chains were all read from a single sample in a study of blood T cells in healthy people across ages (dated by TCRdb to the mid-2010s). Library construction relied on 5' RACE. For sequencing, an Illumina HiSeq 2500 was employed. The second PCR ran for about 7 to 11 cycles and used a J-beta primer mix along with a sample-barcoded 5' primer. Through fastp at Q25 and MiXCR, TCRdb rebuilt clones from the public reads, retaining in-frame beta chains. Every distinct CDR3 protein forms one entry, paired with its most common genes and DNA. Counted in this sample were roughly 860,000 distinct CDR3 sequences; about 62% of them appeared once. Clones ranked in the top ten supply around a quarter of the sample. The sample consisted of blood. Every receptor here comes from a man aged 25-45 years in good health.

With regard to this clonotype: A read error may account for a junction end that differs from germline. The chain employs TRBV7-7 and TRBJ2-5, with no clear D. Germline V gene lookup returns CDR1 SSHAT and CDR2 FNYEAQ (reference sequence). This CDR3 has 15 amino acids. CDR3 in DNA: TGTGCTAGCAGCTTAAATTTAGCAGGCCAAGAGACCCAGTACTTC. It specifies CASSLNLAGQETQYF. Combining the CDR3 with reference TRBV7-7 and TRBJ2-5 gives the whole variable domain GAGVSQSPRYKVTKRGQDVTLRCDPISSHATLYWYQQALGQGPEFLTYFNYEAQPDKSGLPSDRFSAERPEGSISTLTIQRTEQRDSAMYRCASSLNLAGQETQYFGPGTRLLVL.

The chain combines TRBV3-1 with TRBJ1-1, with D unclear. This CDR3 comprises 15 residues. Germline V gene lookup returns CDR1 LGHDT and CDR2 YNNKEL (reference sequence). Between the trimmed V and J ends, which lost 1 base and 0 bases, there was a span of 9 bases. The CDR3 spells CASSQAATVNTEAFF. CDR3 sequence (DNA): TGTGCCAGCAGCCAAGCAGCTACGGTGAACACTGAAGCTTTCTTT.

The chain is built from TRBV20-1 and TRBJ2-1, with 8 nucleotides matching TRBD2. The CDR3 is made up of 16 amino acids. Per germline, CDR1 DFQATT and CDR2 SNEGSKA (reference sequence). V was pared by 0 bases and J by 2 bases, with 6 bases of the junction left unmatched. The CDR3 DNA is TGCAGTGCTAGAGATCTAACGGGGGGGGCCTACAATGAGCAGTTCTTC. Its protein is CSARDLTGGAYNEQFF.

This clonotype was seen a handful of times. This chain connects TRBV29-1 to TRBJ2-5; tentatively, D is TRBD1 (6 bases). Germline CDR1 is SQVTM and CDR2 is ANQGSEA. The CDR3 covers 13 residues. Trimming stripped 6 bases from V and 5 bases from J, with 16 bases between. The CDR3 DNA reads TGCAGCGTGGCCGAACAGGGCTTGGAGACCCAGTACTTC. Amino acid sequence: CSVAEQGLETQYF.

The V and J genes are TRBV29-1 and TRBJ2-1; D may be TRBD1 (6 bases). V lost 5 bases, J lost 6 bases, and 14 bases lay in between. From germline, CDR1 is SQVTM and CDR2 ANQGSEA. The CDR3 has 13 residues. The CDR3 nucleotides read TGCAGCGTTCTCCAGGGACAAATCAATGAGCAGTTCTTC. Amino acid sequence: CSVLQGQINEQFF.

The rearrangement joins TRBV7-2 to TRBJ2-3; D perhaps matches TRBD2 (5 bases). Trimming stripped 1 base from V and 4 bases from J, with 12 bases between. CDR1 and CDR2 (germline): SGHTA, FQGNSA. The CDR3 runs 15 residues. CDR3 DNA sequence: TGTGCCAGCAGCTTAGTCCTCGGGGATGCAGATACGCAGTATTTT. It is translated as CASSLVLGDADTQYF.

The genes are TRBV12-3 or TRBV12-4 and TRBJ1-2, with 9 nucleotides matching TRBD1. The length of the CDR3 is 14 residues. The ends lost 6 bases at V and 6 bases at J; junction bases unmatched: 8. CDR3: CASSLTGGIDGYTF. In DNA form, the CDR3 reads TGTGCCAGCAGCCTGACAGGGGGAATTGATGGCTACACCTTC.

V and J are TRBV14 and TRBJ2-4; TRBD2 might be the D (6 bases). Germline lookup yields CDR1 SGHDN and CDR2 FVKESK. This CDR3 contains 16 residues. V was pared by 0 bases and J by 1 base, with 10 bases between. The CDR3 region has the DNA TGTGCCAGCAGCCAAGATGCGGGGACGGCCAAAAACATTCAGTACTTC. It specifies CASSQDAGTAKNIQYF.

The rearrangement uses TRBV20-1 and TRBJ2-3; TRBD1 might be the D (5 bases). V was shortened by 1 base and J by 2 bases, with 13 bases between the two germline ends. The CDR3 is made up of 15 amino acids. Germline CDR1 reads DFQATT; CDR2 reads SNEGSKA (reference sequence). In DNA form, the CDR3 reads TGCAGTGCTAGAGGGACACCGAGTTTCACAGATACGCAGTATTTT. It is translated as CSARGTPSFTDTQYF.

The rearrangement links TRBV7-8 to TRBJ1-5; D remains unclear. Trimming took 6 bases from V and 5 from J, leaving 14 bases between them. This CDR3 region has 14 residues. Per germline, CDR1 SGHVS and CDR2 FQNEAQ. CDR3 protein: CASRGPGRDQPQHF. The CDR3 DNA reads TGTGCCAGCAGAGGACCGGGGAGGGATCAGCCCCAGCATTTT.

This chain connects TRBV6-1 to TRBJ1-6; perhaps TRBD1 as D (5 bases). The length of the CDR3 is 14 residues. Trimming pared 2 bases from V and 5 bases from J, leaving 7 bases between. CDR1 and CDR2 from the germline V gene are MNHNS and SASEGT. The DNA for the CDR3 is TGTGCCAGCAGTGAATTGGGGGATAATTCACCCCTCCACTTT. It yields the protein CASSELGDNSPLHF.

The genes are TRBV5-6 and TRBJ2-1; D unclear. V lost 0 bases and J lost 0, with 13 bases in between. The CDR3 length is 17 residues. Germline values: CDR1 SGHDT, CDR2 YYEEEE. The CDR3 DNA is TGTGCCAGCAGCTTGGGCTGGGGAACGAGCTCCTACAATGAGCAGTTCTTC. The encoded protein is CASSLGWGTSSYNEQFF. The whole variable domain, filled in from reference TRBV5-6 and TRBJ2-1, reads DAGVTQSPTHLIKTRGQQVTLRCSPKSGHDTVSWYQQALGQGPQFIFQYYEEEERQRGNFPDRFSGHQFPNYSSELNVNALLLGDSALYLCASSLGWGTSSYNEQFFGPGTRLTVL.

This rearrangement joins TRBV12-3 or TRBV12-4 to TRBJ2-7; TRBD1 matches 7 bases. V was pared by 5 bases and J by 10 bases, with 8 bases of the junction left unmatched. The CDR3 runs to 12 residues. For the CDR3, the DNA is TGTGCCAGCAGTCAGACCGGGACAGTACAGTACTTC. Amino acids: CASSQTGTVQYF.

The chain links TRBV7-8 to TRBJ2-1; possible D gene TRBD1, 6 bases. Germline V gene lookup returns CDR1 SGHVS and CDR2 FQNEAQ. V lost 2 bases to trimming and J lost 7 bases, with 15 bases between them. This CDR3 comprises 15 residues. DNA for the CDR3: TGTGCCAGCAGCTTACAAGGGGGACAAGGGAATGAGCAGTTCTTC. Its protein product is CASSLQGGQGNEQFF.

This CDR3 is CASSDPTSGEETQYF. CDR3 DNA: TGTGCCAGCAGCGACCCGACTAGCGGGGAAGAGACCCAGTACTTC. The chain recombines TRBV7-9 with TRBJ2-5; 11 bases fit TRBD2. After removal of 5 bases from V and 3 bases from J, the junction contained 5 bases not matched to a gene. Germline loops: CDR1 SEHNR, CDR2 FQNEAQ (reference sequence). The CDR3 sequence is 15 residues long.

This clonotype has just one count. CDR3 residues: CASSERGDNQPQHF. The CDR3 DNA sequence: TGCGCCAGCAGCGAGAGGGGGGACAATCAGCCCCAGCATTTT. The chain has TRBV5-1 and TRBJ1-5; possibly TRBD1 for D (6 bases). The CDR3 is made up of 14 amino acids. The germline V and J ends were trimmed by 4 bases and 3 bases, with 11 bases remaining between them. The germline gives CDR1 SGHRS, CDR2 YFSETQ.

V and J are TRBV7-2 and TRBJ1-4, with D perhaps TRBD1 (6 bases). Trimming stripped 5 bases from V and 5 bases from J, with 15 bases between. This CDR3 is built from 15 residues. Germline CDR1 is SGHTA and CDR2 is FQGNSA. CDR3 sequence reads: CASSLQGPENEKLFF. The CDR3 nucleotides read TGTGCCAGCAGCCTGCAGGGGCCAGAAAATGAAAAACTGTTTTTT.

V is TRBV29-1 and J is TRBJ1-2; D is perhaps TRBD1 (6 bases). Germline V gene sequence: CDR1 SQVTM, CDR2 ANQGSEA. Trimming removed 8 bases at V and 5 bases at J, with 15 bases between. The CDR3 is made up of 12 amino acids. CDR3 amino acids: CSTRQETYGYTF. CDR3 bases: TGCAGCACCAGACAGGAGACGTATGGCTACACCTTC. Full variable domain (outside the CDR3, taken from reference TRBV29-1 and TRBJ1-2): SAVISQKPSRDICQRGTSLTIQCQVDSQVTMMFWYRQQPGQSLTLIATANQGSEATYESGFVIDKFPISRPNLTFSTLTVSNMSPEDSSIYLCSTRQETYGYTFGSGTRLTVV.

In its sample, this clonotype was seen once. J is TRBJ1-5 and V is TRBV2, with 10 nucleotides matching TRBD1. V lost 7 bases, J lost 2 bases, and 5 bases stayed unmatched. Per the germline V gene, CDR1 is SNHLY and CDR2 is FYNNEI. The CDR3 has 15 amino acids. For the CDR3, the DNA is TGTGCCAGCACCGGGGACAGGGGAGGCAATCAGCCCCAGCATTTT. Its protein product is CASTGDRGGNQPQHF.

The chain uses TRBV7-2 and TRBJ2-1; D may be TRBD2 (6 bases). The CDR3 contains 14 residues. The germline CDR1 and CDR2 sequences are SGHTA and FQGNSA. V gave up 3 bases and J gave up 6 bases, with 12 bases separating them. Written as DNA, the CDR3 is TGTGCCAGCAGCTTCGACATGGAGGGCAATGAGCAGTTCTTC. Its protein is CASSFDMEGNEQFF.